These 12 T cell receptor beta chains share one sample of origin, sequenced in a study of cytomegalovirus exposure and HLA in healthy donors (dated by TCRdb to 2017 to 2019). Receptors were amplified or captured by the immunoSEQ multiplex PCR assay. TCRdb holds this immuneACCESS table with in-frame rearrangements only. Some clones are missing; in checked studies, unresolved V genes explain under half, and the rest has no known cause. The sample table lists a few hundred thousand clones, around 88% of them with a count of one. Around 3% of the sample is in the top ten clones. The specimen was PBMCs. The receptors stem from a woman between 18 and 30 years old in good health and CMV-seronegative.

The CDR3 nucleotides read TGTGCCAGCAGCTTAGTTGTCGCTAGCGGGAGCGAGAGCTCCTACGAGCAGTACTTC. It is translated as CASSLVVASGSESSYEQYF. This chain joins TRBV7-2 and TRBJ2-7; 10 bases agree with TRBD2. Germline V gene data show CDR1 as SGHTA and CDR2 as FQGNSA. The V and J ends lost 1 base and 0 bases, in that order; junction bases with no gene match: 12. The CDR3 runs 19 residues.

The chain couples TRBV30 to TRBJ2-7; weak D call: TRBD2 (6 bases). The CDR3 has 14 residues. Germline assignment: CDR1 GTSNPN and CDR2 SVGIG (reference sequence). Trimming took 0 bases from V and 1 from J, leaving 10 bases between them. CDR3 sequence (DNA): TGTGCCTGGAGTGTACTCAGCGGGTCCTACGAGCAGTACTTC. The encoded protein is CAWSVLSGSYEQYF.

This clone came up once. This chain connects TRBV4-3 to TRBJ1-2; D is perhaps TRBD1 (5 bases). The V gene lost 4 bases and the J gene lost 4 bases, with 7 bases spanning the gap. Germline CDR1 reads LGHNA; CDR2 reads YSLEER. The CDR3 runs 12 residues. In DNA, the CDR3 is TGCGCCAGCAGCCTCGACAGCTATGGCTACACCTTC. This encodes CASSLDSYGYTF.

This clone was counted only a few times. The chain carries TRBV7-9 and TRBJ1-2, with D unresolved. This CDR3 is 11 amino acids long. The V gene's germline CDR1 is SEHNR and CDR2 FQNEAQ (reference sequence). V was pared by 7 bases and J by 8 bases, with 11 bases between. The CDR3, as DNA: TGTGCCAGCACCCTTGCACACGGCTACACCTTC. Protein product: CASTLAHGYTF.

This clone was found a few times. The CDR3 is CASSAAGGYGYTF. Written as DNA, the CDR3 is TGTGCCAGCAGTGCAGCAGGGGGCTATGGCTACACCTTC. V gene TRBV27 combines with J gene TRBJ1-2, with 7 bases matching TRBD1. Germline CDR1 and CDR2: MNHEY and SMNVEV (reference sequence). The CDR3 length is 13 residues. The V and J ends lost 5 bases and 4 bases, in that order; junction bases with no gene match: 4.

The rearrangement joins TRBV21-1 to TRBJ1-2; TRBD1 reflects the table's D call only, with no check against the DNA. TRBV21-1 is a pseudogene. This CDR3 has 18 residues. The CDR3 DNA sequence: TGTGCCAGCAGCAAGGACAGGGGGCAGCCCGGTCGTAACTATGGCTACACCTTC. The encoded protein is CASSKDRGQPGRNYGYTF.

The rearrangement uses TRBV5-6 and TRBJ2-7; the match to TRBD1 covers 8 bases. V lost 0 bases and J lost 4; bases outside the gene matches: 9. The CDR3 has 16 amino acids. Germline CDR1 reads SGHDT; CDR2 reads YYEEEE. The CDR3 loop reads CASSLEQGGSGYEQYF. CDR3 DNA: TGTGCCAGCAGCTTGGAACAGGGGGGATCAGGGTACGAGCAGTACTTC.

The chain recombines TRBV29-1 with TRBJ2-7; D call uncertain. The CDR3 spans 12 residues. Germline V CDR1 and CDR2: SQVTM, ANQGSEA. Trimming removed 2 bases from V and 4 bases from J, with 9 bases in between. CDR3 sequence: CSVERVEYEQYF. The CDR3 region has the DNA TGCAGCGTTGAACGGGTAGAGTACGAGCAGTACTTC.

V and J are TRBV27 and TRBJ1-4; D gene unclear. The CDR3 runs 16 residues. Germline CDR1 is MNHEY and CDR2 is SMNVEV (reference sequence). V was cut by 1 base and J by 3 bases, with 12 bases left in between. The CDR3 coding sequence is TGTGCCAGCAGTTTATTCGCGGGCAGTTCTAATGAAAAACTGTTTTTT. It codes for CASSLFAGSSNEKLFF.

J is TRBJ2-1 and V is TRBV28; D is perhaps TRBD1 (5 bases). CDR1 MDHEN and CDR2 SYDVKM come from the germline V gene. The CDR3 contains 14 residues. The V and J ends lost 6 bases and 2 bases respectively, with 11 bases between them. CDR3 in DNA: TGTGCCAGCAGAAGGGGTTCACCCTACAATGAGCAGTTCTTC. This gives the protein CASRRGSPYNEQFF.

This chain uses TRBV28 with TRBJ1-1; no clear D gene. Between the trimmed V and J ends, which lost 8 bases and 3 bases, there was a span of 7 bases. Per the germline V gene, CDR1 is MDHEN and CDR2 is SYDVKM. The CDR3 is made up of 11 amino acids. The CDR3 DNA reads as TGTGCCAGCTACTTGGACACTGAAGCTTTCTTT. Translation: CASYLDTEAFF.

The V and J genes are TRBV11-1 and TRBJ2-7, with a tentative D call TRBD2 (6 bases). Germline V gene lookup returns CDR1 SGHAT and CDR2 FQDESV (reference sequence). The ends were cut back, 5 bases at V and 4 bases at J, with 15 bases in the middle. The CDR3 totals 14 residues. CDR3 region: CASSALSGRYEQYF. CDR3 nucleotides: TGTGCCAGCAGCGCACTTAGCGGACGATACGAGCAGTACTTC.